What follows are 16 T cell receptor beta chains derived from one specimen sequenced in a study of naive and memory T cell subsets. Study-wide results and limits: Especially in CD8 cells, naive repertoires contained a few larger clonotypes, possibly CD45RA-re-expressing memory cells.

Their antigens remain unidentified. An equimolar mix of two oligonucleotides served as the beta constant-region primer for TRBC1 and TRBC2. Four rounds of PCR amplified the ligated cDNA using nested alpha and beta constant-region primers plus SP2. One entry per CDR3 protein, called by TCRdb with MiXCR from the UMI-ligation and nested PCR reads. The sample lists 85,000 to 130,000 distinct CDR3 sequences, roughly 15% occurring once. Sample: naive CD8+ T cells from blood. These receptors were obtained from a human donor in good health.

The chain uses TRBV24-1 and TRBJ2-1; no definite D call. CDR3 length equals 14 residues. V lost 5 bases and J 5 bases, leaving 12 bases between the germline ends. From germline, CDR1 is KGHDR and CDR2 SFDVKD. The CDR3 DNA follows: TGTGCCACCAGTGGAGTTGGCAGACACAATGAGCAGTTCTTC. Translating gives CATSGVGRHNEQFF.

This clonotype showed up just a few times. The genes are TRBV7-8 and TRBJ1-2; perhaps TRBD1 as D (5 bases). Germline V CDR1 and CDR2: SGHVS, FQNEAQ. The CDR3 is 17 residues long. V was pared by 2 bases and J by 6 bases, with 22 bases between. Here the CDR3 DNA reads TGTGCCAGCAGCTTAAAACGGGACGGCCGAATGAGGGATGGCTACACCTTC. Its protein product is CASSLKRDGRMRDGYTF.

This clonotype was detected a few times. J is TRBJ1-1 and V is TRBV6-6; 10 bases are shared with TRBD1. Looked up from germline, CDR1 is MNHNY and CDR2 is SVGAGI (reference sequence). V shed 4 bases and J 5 bases; nucleotides not matched to a gene: 4. This CDR3 has 14 residues. The CDR3 is CASSFGTGVTEAFF. Written as DNA, the CDR3 is TGTGCCAGCAGTTTCGGGACAGGGGTGACTGAAGCTTTCTTT.

The chain combines TRBV25-1 with TRBJ2-7; D tentatively reads TRBD1 or TRBD2 (5 bases each). This CDR3 has 16 residues. CDR1 is MGHDK, CDR2 SYGVNS, per germline. Trimming removed 2 bases at V and 3 bases at J, with 17 bases between. CDR3 amino acids: CASSEEGPRPGYEQYF. The CDR3 nucleotides are TGTGCCAGCAGTGAAGAGGGACCGCGACCCGGCTACGAGCAGTACTTC.

This clonotype has just a few counts. CDR3 amino acids: CASSLTSGDHEQYF. CDR3 in DNA: TGTGCCAGCAGCTTAACTAGCGGGGACCACGAGCAGTACTTC. The rearrangement joins TRBV7-9 to TRBJ2-7; 10 nucleotides align to TRBD2. Germline V CDR1 and CDR2: SEHNR, FQNEAQ (reference sequence). The CDR3 is 14 residues long. V shed 2 bases and J 5 bases; nucleotides not matched to a gene: 3.

In its sample, this clonotype was seen many times. The chain links TRBV20-1 to TRBJ2-7; D not certain. The germline V gene has CDR1 DFQATT and CDR2 SNEGSKA (reference sequence). V was pared by 0 bases and J by 4 bases, with 7 bases between. This CDR3 is 12 amino acids long. The CDR3 loop is CSAREPGYEQYF. The CDR3 coding sequence is TGCAGTGCTAGAGAGCCAGGTTACGAGCAGTACTTC.

In its sample, this clonotype was seen many times. The rearrangement joins TRBV7-8 to TRBJ2-1, with 8 bases aligning to TRBD2. V lost 2 bases and J lost 2; bases outside the gene matches: 5. Germline values: CDR1 SGHVS, CDR2 FQNEAQ. The CDR3 extends over 16 amino acids. The CDR3 DNA sequence: TGTGCCAGCAGCTTATATAGCGGGAATACCTACAATGAGCAGTTCTTC. Encoded protein: CASSLYSGNTYNEQFF.

In regard to this clonotype: An end of the junction differs from the germline gene, which may be a read error. The chain links TRBV5-4 to TRBJ2-7; D is possibly TRBD1 (6 bases). Germline CDR1 reads SGHNT; CDR2 reads YYREEE (reference sequence). The CDR3 is 14 amino acids. Written as DNA, the CDR3 is TGTGCCAGCATCTTGGCGGACAGTCCCTACGAGCAGTACTTC. It specifies CASILADSPYEQYF.

The gene calls are TRBV7-9 and TRBJ2-1, with D unclear. CDR1 is SEHNR and CDR2 is FQNEAQ in the germline V gene (reference sequence). V was trimmed by 5 bases and J by 1 base, leaving 12 bases between them. The CDR3 consists of 15 residues. The CDR3 bases are TGTGCCAGCAGCCCGCTTTGGGCATCCTACAATGAGCAGTTCTTC. It translates to CASSPLWASYNEQFF.

This clonotype was counted only a few times. The chain recombines TRBV13 with TRBJ2-3, with 10 positions matching TRBD2. V lost 2 bases and J lost 2; bases outside the gene matches: 4. The CDR3 sequence is 16 residues long. CDR1 and CDR2 (germline): PRHDT, FYEKMQ (reference sequence). The CDR3 DNA reads as TGTGCCAGCAGCTTATCTACTAGCGGGGCCACAGATACGCAGTATTTT. Amino acid sequence: CASSLSTSGATDTQYF.

The chain combines TRBV28 with TRBJ1-3; D remains ambiguous. The germline CDR1 and CDR2 sequences are MDHEN and SYDVKM. The CDR3 runs to 13 residues. V dropped 7 bases and J dropped 6 bases, with 13 bases sitting between them. The CDR3 loop is CASIRSGKNTIYF. CDR3 sequence (DNA): TGTGCCAGCATCCGATCGGGAAAAAACACCATATATTTT.

The chain has TRBV12-3 or TRBV12-4 and TRBJ2-1, with a weak D call TRBD1 (6 bases). V lost 10 bases, J lost 1 base, and 14 bases lay in between. The CDR3 sequence is 14 residues long. The CDR3 reads CAILRTASYNEQFF. Here the CDR3 DNA reads TGTGCCATCCTGAGGACAGCGTCCTACAATGAGCAGTTCTTC.

This clonotype was detected a few times. The rearrangement joins TRBV29-1 to TRBJ2-3; 8 bases agree with TRBD2. Germline trimming cut 6 bases from V and 3 bases from J; bases unmatched to any gene: 8. This CDR3 contains 14 residues. Germline V gene lookup returns CDR1 SQVTM and CDR2 ANQGSEA. CDR3 nucleotides: TGCAGCGTGGGGGGGACTAGTTTGACAGATACGCAGTATTTT. Its protein product is CSVGGTSLTDTQYF.

The rearrangement joins TRBV4-3 to TRBJ2-1, with 7 bases lining up with TRBD2. CDR3 size: 15 residues. The germline V gene has CDR1 LGHNA and CDR2 YSLEER. V lost 4 bases and J lost 8; bases outside the gene matches: 11. The CDR3 region has the DNA TGCGCCAGCAGCCCCTCCCGGACTAGTTGGTATGAGCAGTTCTTC. It translates to CASSPSRTSWYEQFF.

This clonotype came up a few times. The chain has TRBV28 and TRBJ1-1; D gene uncertain. The CDR3 extends over 15 amino acids. In germline, CDR1 is MDHEN, CDR2 SYDVKM. V lost 2 bases, J lost 3 bases, and 13 bases lay in between. The CDR3 nucleotides are TGTGCCAGCAGTTTAAATGTACGGCTTGACACTGAAGCTTTCTTT. This translates into CASSLNVRLDTEAFF.

This clonotype was counted only a few times. The J gene is TRBJ1-5, the V gene TRBV7-6; perhaps TRBD1 as D (5 bases). CDR3 length: 13 amino acids. Trimming pared 4 bases from V and 6 bases from J, leaving 10 bases between. CDR1 SGHVS and CDR2 FNYEAQ come from the germline V gene. CDR3 amino acids: CASSSAGAQPQHF. CDR3 DNA sequence: TGTGCCAGCAGCTCCGCCGGGGCTCAGCCCCAGCATTTT. Based on the CDR3 plus reference TRBV7-6 and TRBJ1-5, the full variable domain is GAGVSQSPRYKVTKRGQDVALRCDPISGHVSLYWYRQALGQGPEFLTYFNYEAQQDKSGLPNDRFSAERPEGSISTLTIQRTEQRDSAMYRCASSSAGAQPQHFGDGTRLSIL.